The present entry profiles one T cell receptor beta chain with its context. Original methodology: It was from reference gene primer amplification that nucleated cell counts were estimated. Assay: immunoSEQ multiplex PCR; the TCRdb copy retains only in-frame clones and omits some. D and trimming come from the DNA, and the V and J calls and clone size come from that table. The sample yields approximately 390,000 clones, around 87% seen once. The sample is drawn from a study of blood T cell repertoires in COVID-19. Study overall: Specimens from acute and convalescent COVID-19 originated in the United States, Italy and Spain. T cells, B-cell-depleted T cells, or PBMCs supplied cDNA or gDNA.

CDR3 size: 15 residues. In germline, CDR1 is SGDLS, CDR2 YYNGEE. V trimming: 4 bases; J trimming: 6 bases; junction bases outside the gene matches: 10. Enrollment of patients from Seattle took place during active infection, with longitudinal follow-up. V and J are TRBV9 and TRBJ2-7; 10 bases agree with TRBD1. This clonotype was sampled from a woman aged 55-75 years with COVID-19, enrolled during active disease. Material for sequencing was peripheral blood. The CDR3 DNA reads TGTGCCAGCAGCTACCGGGACAGGGGTCCCAGCGAGCAGTACTTC. Translated: CASSYRDRGPSEQYF.